Shown below are 5 T cell receptor beta chains from a single sample sequenced in a study of molecular identifiers for immune sequencing clone quantification (dated by TCRdb to the late 2010s). The library was generated by PCR. Sequencing took place on a NextSeq 500. The public reads were run again by TCRdb, first through fastp at Q25 and then through MiXCR, and only productive beta chains were kept. All rows with the same CDR3 protein become a single entry with the most common DNA and genes. In all, the sample holds some 320,000 distinct CDR3 sequences, and under 25% of those were seen once. The ten largest account for about 0.74% of the sample. Sequenced material: naive CD8+ T cells from blood, with Jurkat cell RNA spiked in. The sample's cell subset or site label is to be understood as: FACS-sorted CD8+CD4-CCR7+CD45RA+ naive T cells. These receptors originate from a human donor in good health. Some libraries in this study had Jurkat cell RNA spiked in.

V usage is TRBV4-3 and J usage is TRBJ2-1; D perhaps matches TRBD2 (5 bases). Germline lookup yields CDR1 LGHNA and CDR2 YSLEER. This CDR3 has 16 amino acids. Between the trimmed V and J ends, which lost 2 bases and 7 bases, there was a span of 18 bases. CDR3 region: CASSQFRTAGVNEQFF. DNA of the CDR3: TGCGCCAGCAGCCAATTCCGAACCGCCGGGGTGAATGAGCAGTTCTTC.

The J gene is TRBJ2-5, the V gene TRBV11-2; 8 bases are a match to TRBD2. Per germline, CDR1 SGHAT and CDR2 FQNNGV. The CDR3 extends over 16 amino acids. V lost 2 bases, J lost 2 bases, and 7 bases stayed unmatched. CDR3 DNA: TGTGCCAGCAGCTTAAGGTTTAGCGGGGAACAAGAGACCCAGTACTTC. Amino acid sequence: CASSLRFSGEQETQYF.

The sample holds many counts of this clonotype. The chain links TRBV7-9 to TRBJ1-1; D perhaps matches TRBD1 (5 bases). The germline CDR1 and CDR2 sequences are SEHNR and FQNEAQ (reference sequence). Between the trimmed V and J ends, which lost 5 bases and 1 base, there was a span of 8 bases. CDR3 length: 13 amino acids. This CDR3 is CASSLTGNTEAFF. CDR3 nucleotide sequence: TGTGCCAGCAGCCTCACAGGGAACACTGAAGCTTTCTTT.

In DNA, the CDR3 is TGCAGTGCTAATAACTGGCGGGATTCCTACGAGCAGTACTTC. Translation: CSANNWRDSYEQYF. The V gene is TRBV20-1, the J gene TRBJ2-7; maybe TRBD2 (6 bases). Per germline, CDR1 DFQATT and CDR2 SNEGSKA (reference sequence). The CDR3 runs to 14 residues. V was clipped by 4 bases and J by 1 base, with 14 bases between them.

This clonotype was recorded many times. V is TRBV2 and J is TRBJ2-3; TRBD2 is a possible D gene (6 bases). Trimming left V 7 bases short and J 7 bases short, with 15 bases between. CDR1 SNHLY and CDR2 FYNNEI come from the germline V gene. The CDR3 consists of 13 residues. The CDR3 protein is CASTTRGLYTQYF. The CDR3 nucleotides are TGTGCCAGCACCACAAGGGGACTCTATACGCAGTATTTT.